One T cell receptor (beta chain) is described in this entry. No antigen is known for it. Assay: immunoSEQ multiplex PCR; the TCRdb copy retains only in-frame clones and omits some. The sample yields more than 60,000 clones, approximately 86% seen once. The data stem from a study of T cell responses to AZD1222 COVID-19 vaccine. Study as a whole: Doses given second, at about 4 or about 12 weeks, were pooled. General study results and limits: Mapped onto spike, vaccine-associated CD4 TCRs spanned it and were dominant at 160-218 and 743-854. The study identified only five to seven AZD1222 recipients as seropositive at baseline.

The CDR3 has 15 residues. Trimming shortened V by 4 bases and J by 9 bases, and 20 bases separated the two germline ends. Germline CDR1 is SGHKS and CDR2 is YYEKEE (reference sequence). The source material was peripheral blood, sampled on day 0 of AZD1222 vaccination. This clonotype was sampled from an adult in good health. The chain carries TRBV5-5 and TRBJ2-1; the D is unclear. The CDR3 reads CASSPGWTGGGEQFF. The CDR3 nucleotides are TGTGCCAGCAGCCCCGGATGGACGGGCGGTGGTGAGCAGTTCTTC.